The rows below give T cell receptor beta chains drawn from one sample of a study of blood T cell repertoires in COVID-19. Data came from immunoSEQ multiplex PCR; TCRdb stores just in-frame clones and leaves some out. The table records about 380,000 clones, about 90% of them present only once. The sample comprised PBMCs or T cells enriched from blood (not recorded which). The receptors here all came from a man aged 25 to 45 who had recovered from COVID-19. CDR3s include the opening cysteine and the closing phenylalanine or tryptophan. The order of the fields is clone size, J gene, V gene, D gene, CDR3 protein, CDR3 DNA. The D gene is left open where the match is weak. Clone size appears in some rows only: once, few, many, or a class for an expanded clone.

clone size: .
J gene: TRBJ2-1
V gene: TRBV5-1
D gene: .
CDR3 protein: CASSLRAINEQFF
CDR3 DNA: TGCGCCAGCAGCTTGCGAGCGATCAATGAGCAGTTCTTC

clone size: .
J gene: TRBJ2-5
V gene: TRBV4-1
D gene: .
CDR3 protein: CASSQDKGGGSETQYF
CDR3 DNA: TGCGCCAGCAGCCAAGATAAGGGCGGGGGCTCGGAGACCCAGTACTTC

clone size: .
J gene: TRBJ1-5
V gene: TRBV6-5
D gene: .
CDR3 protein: CASSSTTPGVNQPQHF
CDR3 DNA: TGTGCCAGCAGTTCCACGACCCCCGGAGTGAATCAGCCCCAGCATTTT

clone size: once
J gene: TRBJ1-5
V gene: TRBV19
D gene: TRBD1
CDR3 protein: CASSFTGTGGQPQHF
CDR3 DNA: TGTGCCAGTAGCTTTACCGGGACAGGGGGTCAGCCCCAGCATTTT

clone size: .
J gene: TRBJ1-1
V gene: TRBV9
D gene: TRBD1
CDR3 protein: CASSGLSGGHTEAFF
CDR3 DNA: TGTGCCAGCAGCGGATTATCAGGGGGCCACACTGAAGCTTTCTTT

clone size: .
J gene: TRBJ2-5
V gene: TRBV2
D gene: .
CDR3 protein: CASSAYDTQYF
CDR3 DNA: TGTGCCAGCAGTGCCTACGATACCCAGTACTTC

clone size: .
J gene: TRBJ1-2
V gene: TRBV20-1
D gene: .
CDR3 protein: CSVYSPKGYTF
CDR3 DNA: TGCAGTGTATATAGCCCAAAGGGCTACACCTTC

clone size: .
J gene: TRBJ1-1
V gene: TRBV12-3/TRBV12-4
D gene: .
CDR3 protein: CASSLQMNTEAFF
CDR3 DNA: TGTGCCAGCAGTTTACAGATGAACACTGAAGCTTTCTTT

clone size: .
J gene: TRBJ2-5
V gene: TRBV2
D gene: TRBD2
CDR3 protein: CASTRGTSGGGQETQYF
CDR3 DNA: TGTGCCAGCACCCGTGGAACTAGCGGGGGGGGGCAAGAGACCCAGTACTTC

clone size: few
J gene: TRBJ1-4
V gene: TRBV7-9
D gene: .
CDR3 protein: CASSPRTATNEKLFF
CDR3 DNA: TGTGCCAGCAGTCCGAGGACAGCAACTAATGAAAAACTGTTTTTT

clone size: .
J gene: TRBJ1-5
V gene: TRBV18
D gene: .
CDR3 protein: CASSPGRKNSNQPQHF
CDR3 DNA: TGTGCCAGCTCACCGGGCAGGAAAAATAGCAATCAGCCCCAGCATTTT

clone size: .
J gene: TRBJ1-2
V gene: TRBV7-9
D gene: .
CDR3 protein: CATNSRGGNYGYTF
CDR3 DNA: TGTGCCACCAACTCTCGGGGGGGGAACTATGGCTACACCTTC

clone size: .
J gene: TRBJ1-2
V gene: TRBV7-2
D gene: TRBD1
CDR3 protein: CASSLVAGGDGYTF
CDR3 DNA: TGTGCCAGCAGCTTAGTAGCAGGGGGCGACGGCTACACCTTC

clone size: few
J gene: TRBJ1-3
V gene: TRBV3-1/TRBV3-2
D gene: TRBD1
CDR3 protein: CASSHSFDRASGNTIYF
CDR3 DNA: TGTGCCAGCAGCCACTCATTCGACAGGGCCTCTGGAAACACCATATATTTT

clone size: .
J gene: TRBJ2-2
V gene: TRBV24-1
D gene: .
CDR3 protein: CATSEAAAQGTGELFF
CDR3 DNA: TGTGCCACCAGTGAAGCTGCGGCCCAAGGCACCGGGGAGCTGTTTTTT

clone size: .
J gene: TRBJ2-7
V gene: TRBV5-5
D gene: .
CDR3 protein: CASSSEQVSYEQYF
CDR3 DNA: TGTGCCAGCAGCTCCGAGCAAGTCTCCTACGAGCAGTACTTC

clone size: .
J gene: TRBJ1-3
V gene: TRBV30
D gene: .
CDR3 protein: CAWNFGQGNSGNTIYF
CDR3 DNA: TGTGCCTGGAATTTTGGGCAGGGAAACTCTGGAAACACCATATATTTT

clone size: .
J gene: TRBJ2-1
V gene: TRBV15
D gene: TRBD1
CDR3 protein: CATSSGDRLLYNEQFF
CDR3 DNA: TGTGCCACCAGCAGTGGGGACAGACTATTATACAATGAGCAGTTCTTC

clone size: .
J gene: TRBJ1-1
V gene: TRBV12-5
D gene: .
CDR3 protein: CASGDRDWNTEAFF
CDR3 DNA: TGTGCTAGTGGTGACCGGGACTGGAACACTGAAGCTTTCTTT

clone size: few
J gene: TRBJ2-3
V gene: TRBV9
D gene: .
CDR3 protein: CASSSITGDTQYF
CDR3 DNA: TGTGCCAGCAGCTCAATTACGGGAGATACGCAGTATTTT

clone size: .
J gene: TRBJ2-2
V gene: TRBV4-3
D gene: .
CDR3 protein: CASSQDWASSYGLFF
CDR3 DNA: TGCGCCAGCAGCCAAGATTGGGCGTCTAGCTACGGGCTGTTTTTT

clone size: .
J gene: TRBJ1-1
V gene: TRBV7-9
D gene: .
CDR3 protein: CASSFRMNTEAFF
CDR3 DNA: TGTGCCAGCAGCTTCAGGATGAACACTGAAGCTTTCTTT

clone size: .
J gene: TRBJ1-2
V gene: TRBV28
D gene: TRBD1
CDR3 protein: CASRGDSFYGYTF
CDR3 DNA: TGTGCCAGCAGGGGGGACAGCTTCTATGGCTACACCTTC

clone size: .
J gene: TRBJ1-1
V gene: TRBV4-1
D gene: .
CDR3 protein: CASRSQGLMNTEAFF
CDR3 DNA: TGCGCCAGCAGGTCTCAAGGACTGATGAACACTGAAGCTTTCTTT

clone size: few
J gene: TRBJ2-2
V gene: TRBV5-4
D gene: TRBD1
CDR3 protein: CASSDPGQGNTGELFF
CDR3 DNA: TGTGCCAGCAGCGACCCGGGACAGGGCAACACCGGGGAGCTGTTTTTT

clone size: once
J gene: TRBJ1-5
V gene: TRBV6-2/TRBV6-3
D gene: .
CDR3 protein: CASSPSNSNQPQHF
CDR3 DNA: TGTGCCAGCAGCCCCTCTAATAGCAATCAGCCCCAGCATTTT

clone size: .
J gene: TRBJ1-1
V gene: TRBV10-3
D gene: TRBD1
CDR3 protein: CATTTGGNTEAFF
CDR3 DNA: TGTGCCACCACGACAGGGGGGAACACTGAAGCTTTCTTT

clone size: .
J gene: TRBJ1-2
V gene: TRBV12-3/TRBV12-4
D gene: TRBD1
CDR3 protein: CASSTGALGYTF
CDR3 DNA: TGTGCCAGCAGCACAGGGGCATTGGGCTACACCTTC

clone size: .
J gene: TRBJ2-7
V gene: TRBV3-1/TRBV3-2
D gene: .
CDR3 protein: CASSYVVGHEQYF
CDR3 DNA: TGTGCCAGCAGCTATGTCGTGGGGCACGAGCAGTACTTC

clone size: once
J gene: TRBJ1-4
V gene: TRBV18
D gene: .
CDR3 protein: CASSPQGLTNEKLFF
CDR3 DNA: TGTGCCAGCTCACCACAGGGGTTAACTAATGAAAAACTGTTTTTT

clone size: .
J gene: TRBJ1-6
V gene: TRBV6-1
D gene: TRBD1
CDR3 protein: CASSEVGTGSLHF
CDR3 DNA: TGTGCCAGCAGTGAAGTCGGGACAGGGTCCCTCCACTTT

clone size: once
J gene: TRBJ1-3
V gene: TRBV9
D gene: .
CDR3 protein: CASSQSGGSGNTIYF
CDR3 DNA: TGTGCCAGCAGCCAGTCGGGGGGGTCTGGAAACACCATATATTTT

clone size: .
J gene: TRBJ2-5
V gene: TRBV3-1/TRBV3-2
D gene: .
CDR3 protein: CASSQTIQETQYF
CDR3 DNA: TGTGCCAGCAGCCAGACTATCCAAGAGACCCAGTACTTC

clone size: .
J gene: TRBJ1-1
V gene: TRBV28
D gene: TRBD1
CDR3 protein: CASSPTGGQTEAFF
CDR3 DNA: TGTGCCAGCAGCCCGACAGGGGGACAGACTGAAGCTTTCTTT

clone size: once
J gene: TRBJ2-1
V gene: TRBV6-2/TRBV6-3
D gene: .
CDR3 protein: CASSPDSNPAKINNEQFF
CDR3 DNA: TGTGCCAGCAGCCCGGACAGTAACCCTGCCAAAATCAACAATGAGCAGTTCTTC

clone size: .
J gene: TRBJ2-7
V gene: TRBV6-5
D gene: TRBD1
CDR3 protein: CASSYSIGQGAYEQYF
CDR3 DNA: TGTGCCAGCAGTTACTCAATTGGACAGGGTGCCTACGAGCAGTACTTC

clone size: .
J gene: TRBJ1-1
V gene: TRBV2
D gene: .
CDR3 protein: CASRLGSMNTEAFF
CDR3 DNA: TGTGCCAGCCGGTTGGGGAGCATGAACACTGAAGCTTTCTTT

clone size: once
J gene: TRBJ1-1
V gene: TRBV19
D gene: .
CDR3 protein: CASLLTPGTPIEAFF
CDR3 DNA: TGTGCCAGTTTACTAACGCCCGGGACACCAATTGAAGCTTTCTTT

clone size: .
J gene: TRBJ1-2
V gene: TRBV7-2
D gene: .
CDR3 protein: CASSQNGPRGGYTF
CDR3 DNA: TGTGCCAGCAGCCAGAACGGGCCCCGAGGGGGCTACACCTTC

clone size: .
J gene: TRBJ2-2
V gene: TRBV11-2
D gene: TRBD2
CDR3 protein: CASSQGLAGPNTGELFF
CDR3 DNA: TGTGCCAGCAGCCAGGGACTAGCGGGGCCGAACACCGGGGAGCTGTTTTTT

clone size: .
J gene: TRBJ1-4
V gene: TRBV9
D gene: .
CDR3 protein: CASSVLPNEKLFF
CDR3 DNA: TGTGCCAGCAGCGTACTTCCTAATGAAAAACTGTTTTTT

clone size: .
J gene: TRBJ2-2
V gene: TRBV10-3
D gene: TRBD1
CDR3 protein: CAIGTAGELFF
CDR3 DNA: TGTGCCATTGGGACAGCCGGGGAGCTGTTTTTT